These T cell receptor beta chains were read from a single sample in a study of blood T cell repertoires in COVID-19. The table came from immunoSEQ multiplex PCR; TCRdb's copy has only in-frame clones and leaves some out. The sample carries around 270,000 clones, 65% to 85% recorded once. Input material: peripheral blood. The receptors stem from a person aged 65 to 85 with COVID-19, enrolled during active disease. The CDR3 runs from the conserved cysteine through the conserved F or W. Each record gives: clone size, V gene, D gene, J gene, CDR3 DNA, CDR3 protein. D genes are given only for firm matches. The listing skips clone size in some rows; elsewhere it reads once, few, many or a size class.

>-|TRBV5-4|-|TRBJ2-7
TGTGCCAGCAGCTTCGACCGGGACACCGGATCCGAGCAGTACTTC
CASSFDRDTGSEQYF
>-|TRBV2|-|TRBJ1-2
TGTGCCAGCAACCCGACAGAAAACTATGGCTACACCTTC
CASNPTENYGYTF
>-|TRBV6-1|-|TRBJ2-1
TGTGCCAGCAGGCCAAGACTAGGCTACAATGAGCAGTTCTTC
CASRPRLGYNEQFF
>-|TRBV4-3|-|TRBJ1-2
TGCGCCAGCAGCCAAGGGGGAGGCAGCGCTCAAGGCTACACCTTC
CASSQGGGSAQGYTF
>-|TRBV19|TRBD1|TRBJ2-1
TGTGCCAGTACCTTCGGAGGACAGGGAAGCGATGAGCAGTTCTTC
CASTFGGQGSDEQFF
>-|TRBV6-6|-|TRBJ1-6
TGTGCCAGCAGCTCCCTCGGCGGGGCAGATTCACCCCTCCACTTT
CASSSLGGADSPLHF
>-|TRBV7-9|TRBD2|TRBJ2-3
TGTGCCAGCAGCTCATTCCCCGGGGGGGCTGGCACAGATACGCAGTATTTT
CASSSFPGGAGTDTQYF
>-|TRBV11-2|TRBD2|TRBJ2-1
TGTGCCAGCAGCTCCCGGGGTAGCGGGCTCTCCTACAATGAGCAGTTCTTC
CASSSRGSGLSYNEQFF
>-|TRBV2|-|TRBJ2-4
TGTGCCAGCGGGGAGGACGGGTCCAAAAACATTCAGTACTTC
CASGEDGSKNIQYF
>-|TRBV11-2|-|TRBJ2-5
TGTGCCAGCAGGGAGGTAGAGACCCAGTACTTC
CASREVETQYF
>-|TRBV6-6|TRBD1|TRBJ2-7
TGTGCCAGTAACAGGGGGCAAGGATACGAGCAGTACTTC
CASNRGQGYEQYF
>-|TRBV4-1|TRBD1|TRBJ1-6
TGCGCCAGCAGCCCCTCGAAGACAGGGAATTCACCCCTCCACTTT
CASSPSKTGNSPLHF
>-|TRBV12-5|-|TRBJ1-1
TGTGCTAGTGGTTTGGCTACAGGGCCGTGGACCACTGAAGCTTTCTTT
CASGLATGPWTTEAFF
>once|TRBV30|-|TRBJ2-2
TGTGCCTGGATAGGTCCTGGGCCCGGGGAGCTGTTTTTT
CAWIGPGPGELFF
>-|TRBV13|-|TRBJ2-2
TGTGCCACCTATCCGGGGGCGAACACCGGGGAGCTGTTTTTT
CATYPGANTGELFF
>-|TRBV11-3|TRBD2|TRBJ2-7
TGTGCCAGCAGCCCCGGGACTAGCCGCGAGCAGTACTTC
CASSPGTSREQYF
>once|TRBV28|TRBD2|TRBJ2-3
TGTGCCAGCAGCCTAACTAGCGGGAGAAATACGCAGTATTTT
CASSLTSGRNTQYF
>-|TRBV27|-|TRBJ1-6
TGTGCCAGCAGTTTATCCAGCTCCTATAATTCACCCCTCCACTTT
CASSLSSSYNSPLHF
>-|TRBV11-2|-|TRBJ2-2
TGTGCCAGCAGACCCCAGGGGCTCGGCACCGGGGAGCTGTTTTTT
CASRPQGLGTGELFF
>-|TRBV7-9|-|TRBJ1-3
TGTGCCAGCAGCTTAAGCGGGGGTGGTGGAAACACCATATATTTT
CASSLSGGGGNTIYF
>-|TRBV11-1|TRBD2|TRBJ2-5
TGTGCCAGCAGCTTAATGACTAGCAGGGAGACCCAGTACTTC
CASSLMTSRETQYF
>-|TRBV19|TRBD1|TRBJ1-5
TGTGCCAGTAGTCCCGGGACAGGGGGCCTCGGTCAGCCCCAGCATTTT
CASSPGTGGLGQPQHF
>-|TRBV20-1|TRBD1|TRBJ2-7
TGCAGCGTAGACAGGGGCTACGAGCAGTACTTC
CSVDRGYEQYF
>-|TRBV18|TRBD1|TRBJ2-3
TGTGCCAGCTCACCCCCGGACAGGGTTTTTGGTACGCAGTATTTT
CASSPPDRVFGTQYF
>-|TRBV6-2/TRBV6-3|-|TRBJ1-5
TGTGCCAGCACCCCCGGTTCTAGGAATCAGCCCCAGCATTTT
CASTPGSRNQPQHF
>once|TRBV15|-|TRBJ2-7
TGTGCCACCAGCAGAGACAGAGGGAGCGGCGAGCAGTACTTC
CATSRDRGSGEQYF
>-|TRBV5-1|TRBD2|TRBJ2-3
TGCGCCAGCAGTAGCGGGAGGGCCCTGGCCACAGATACGCAGTATTTT
CASSSGRALATDTQYF
>-|TRBV12-3/TRBV12-4|-|TRBJ1-5
TGTGCCAGCAACCCGGGGGGGACACAGCCCCAGCATTTT
CASNPGGTQPQHF
>-|TRBV28|-|TRBJ1-2
TGTGCCAGCAGTTGGGGCGGCTATGGCTACACCTTC
CASSWGGYGYTF
>-|TRBV29-1|-|TRBJ1-4
TGCAGCGCAAAGACAGAATCTAATGAAAAACTGTTTTTT
CSAKTESNEKLFF
>once|TRBV2|-|TRBJ2-7
TGTGCCAGCAAAATCCGGGCAGGGGATGAGCAGTACTTC
CASKIRAGDEQYF
>-|TRBV24-1|-|TRBJ2-1
TGTGCCACCAGTGATTCAGGAGGGTGGGGGAACAATGAGCAGTTCTTC
CATSDSGGWGNNEQFF
>-|TRBV15|-|TRBJ2-3
TGTGCCACCAGCAGAGATGGGCCACCCACAGATACGCAGTATTTT
CATSRDGPPTDTQYF
>-|TRBV3-1/TRBV3-2|-|TRBJ1-4
TGTGCCAGCAGCCAAGATAAGCGGGGGCGGGTAACTAATGAAAAACTGTTTTTT
CASSQDKRGRVTNEKLFF
>-|TRBV30|-|TRBJ1-2
TGTGCCTGGAGTGTCAGTCTCCAGGGGGGCTACACCTTC
CAWSVSLQGGYTF
>few|TRBV4-3|TRBD2|TRBJ2-3
TGCGCCAGCAGCCTCTACGGGGGGTACACAGATACGCAGTATTTT
CASSLYGGYTDTQYF
>once|TRBV30|TRBD1|TRBJ1-5
TGTGCCTGGAGTGTGGACAGGGGGCAAAATCAGCCCCAGCATTTT
CAWSVDRGQNQPQHF